These 25 T cell receptor beta chains were all obtained from the same sample, sequenced in a study of blood T cell repertoires in COVID-19. The table came from immunoSEQ multiplex PCR; TCRdb's copy has only in-frame clones and leaves some out. The table lists more than 110,000 clones, roughly 79% of them singletons. Sequencing input: PBMCs or T cells enriched from blood (not recorded which). The origin of the receptors is a woman in her forties or fifties who had recovered from COVID-19.

The chain combines TRBV9 with TRBJ1-2, with D possibly TRBD1 on 6 matching bases. The CDR3 runs 13 residues. Germline V gives CDR1 SGDLS, CDR2 YYNGEE. V lost 3 bases and J 7 bases, leaving 13 bases between the germline ends. In DNA form, the CDR3 reads TGTGCCAGCAGCGGGATCGGACAGCTTGGCTACACCTTC. It translates to CASSGIGQLGYTF.

The chain has TRBV12-3 or TRBV12-4 and TRBJ2-7; D is undetermined. The germline V and J ends were trimmed by 2 bases and 4 bases, with 9 bases remaining between them. The CDR3 extends over 13 amino acids. The CDR3 coding sequence is TGTGCCAGCAGTTTAAAACGCGTATACGAGCAGTACTTC. Translation gives CASSLKRVYEQYF.

This chain connects TRBV5-1 to TRBJ1-5; D not resolved. The CDR3 is 14 residues long. CDR1 is SGHRS, CDR2 YFSETQ, per germline. Deletions cut 0 bases from V and 2 bases from J, with 6 bases between. CDR3 sequence (DNA): TGCGCCAGCAGCTTGGGTTCCGGCAATCAGCCCCAGCATTTT. This encodes CASSLGSGNQPQHF.

The CDR3 loop is CASSQDNRRGRNYGYTF. CDR3 sequence (DNA): TGTGCCAGCAGCCAAGATAATCGCAGGGGGCGAAACTATGGCTACACCTTC. The chain has TRBV3-1 (or the pseudogene TRBV3-2) and TRBJ1-2; TRBD1 agrees at 8 bases. This CDR3 comprises 17 residues. The V gene's germline CDR1 is LGHDT and CDR2 YNNKEL (reference sequence). With V trimmed by 0 bases and J by 2 bases, 8 bases remained unmatched.

This clone was recorded only once. This sequence joins TRBV3-1 (or the pseudogene TRBV3-2) and TRBJ2-2, with TRBD2 identical over 9 bases. Germline assignment: CDR1 LGHDT and CDR2 YNNKEL (reference sequence). This CDR3 is 17 amino acids long. V dropped 5 bases and J dropped 1; count of bases not matched to a gene: 8. CDR3 coding DNA: TGTGCCAGCAGCGGTTTGGCTAGCGGGAAGAACACCGGGGAGCTGTTTTTT. It codes for CASSGLASGKNTGELFF.

The chain employs TRBV7-8 and TRBJ1-2; tentative D call: TRBD1 (5 bases). V lost 2 bases to trimming and J lost 4 bases, with 8 bases between them. This CDR3 region has 13 residues. Germline CDR1 and CDR2: SGHVS and FQNEAQ. The CDR3 region is CASSLSQGYGYTF. The CDR3 coding sequence is TGTGCCAGCAGCTTATCCCAGGGCTATGGCTACACCTTC.

Comments on this clone: A much larger clone is a single base away; this may be a read error. This chain uses TRBV6-1 with TRBJ1-5; no firm D call. The V gene's germline CDR1 is MNHNS and CDR2 SASEGT. Trimming left V 2 bases short and J 4 bases short, with 9 bases between. CDR3 length: 14 amino acids. In nucleotides, the CDR3 is TGTGCCAGCAGTGAATCGGGGTGGAATCAGCCCCAGCATTTT. Its translation: CASSESGWNQPQHF.

The chain uses TRBV18 and TRBJ1-1; 7 bases are a match to TRBD1. Germline CDR1 is KGHSH and CDR2 is LQKENI. V lost 4 bases and J lost 4; bases outside the gene matches: 6. The CDR3 is 14 amino acids. The CDR3 sequence: CASSLDRSATEAFF. CDR3 sequence (DNA): TGTGCCAGCTCACTGGACAGGTCCGCCACTGAAGCTTTCTTT. Full variable domain (rest looked up from reference TRBV18 and TRBJ1-1): NAGVMQNPRHLVRRRGQEARLRCSPMKGHSHVYWYRQLPEEGLKFMVYLQKENIIDESGMPKERFSAEFPKEGPSILRIQQVVRGDSAAYFCASSLDRSATEAFFGQGTRLTVV.

The chain couples TRBV6-5 to TRBJ2-7, with 8 bases lining up with TRBD2. The CDR3 extends over 14 amino acids. The trim removed 5 bases at V and 2 bases at J, leaving 5 bases unmatched. The germline gives CDR1 MNHEY, CDR2 SVGAGI. CDR3 bases: TGTGCCAGCAGTAGCGGGGGATTACCCTACGAGCAGTACTTC. This translates into CASSSGGLPYEQYF.

The chain has TRBV4-1 and TRBJ1-5; maybe TRBD1 (5 bases). This CDR3 comprises 15 residues. CDR1 MGHRA and CDR2 YSYEKL come from the germline V gene. Trimming shortened V by 2 bases and J by 6 bases, and 14 bases separated the two germline ends. This CDR3 is CASSQPGTVGQPQHF. CDR3 nucleotide sequence: TGCGCCAGCAGCCAACCCGGGACTGTGGGTCAGCCCCAGCATTTT.

The chain employs TRBV29-1 and TRBJ2-1; 8 bases are a match to TRBD1. The germline CDR1 and CDR2 sequences are SQVTM and ANQGSEA. This CDR3 comprises 13 residues. The CDR3 nucleotides are TGCATCAAAGACGGACAGGGCGACAATGAGCAGTTCTTC. As protein: CIKDGQGDNEQFF.

This chain links TRBV5-8 with TRBJ2-5, with a weak D call TRBD1 (5 bases). This CDR3 region has 14 residues. Per germline, CDR1 SGHTS and CDR2 YDEGEE. V dropped 3 bases and J dropped 4 bases, with 13 bases sitting between them. The CDR3 DNA follows: TGTGCCAGCAGCTCCCGACAGATACTAGAGACCCAGTACTTC. As protein: CASSSRQILETQYF. The variable domain in full, completed from reference TRBV5-8 and TRBJ2-5, reads EAGVTQSPTHLIKTRGQQATLRCSPISGHTSVYWYQQALGLGLQFLLWYDEGEERNRGNFPPRFSGRQFPNYSSELNVNALELEDSALYLCASSSRQILETQYFGPGTRLLVL.

The genes are TRBV9 and TRBJ1-2; unclear D gene. Germline lookup yields CDR1 SGDLS and CDR2 YYNGEE. V lost 4 bases and J lost 6, with 16 bases in between. The CDR3 has 14 residues. CDR3 sequence: CASSPRGLSDGYTF. The CDR3 region has the DNA TGTGCCAGCAGCCCCCGGGGATTAAGCGATGGCTACACCTTC.

The V and J genes are TRBV3-1 (or the pseudogene TRBV3-2) and TRBJ2-3; 14 bases are a match to TRBD2. With V trimmed by 4 bases and J by 0 bases, 12 bases remained unmatched. This CDR3 contains 20 residues. Germline loops: CDR1 LGHDT, CDR2 YNNKEL (reference sequence). CDR3 in amino acids: CASSRKRGGLAGVSTDTQYF. Written as DNA, the CDR3 is TGTGCCAGCAGCCGAAAGAGAGGGGGACTAGCGGGAGTTAGCACAGATACGCAGTATTTT.

The V and J genes are TRBV18 and TRBJ1-3; D unresolved. V was pared by 2 bases and J by 0 bases, with 11 bases between. The CDR3 is made up of 16 amino acids. CDR1 and CDR2 (germline): KGHSH, LQKENI. The CDR3 sequence is CASSPEYRSSGNTIYF. In DNA, the CDR3 is TGTGCCAGCTCACCAGAGTACAGAAGCTCTGGAAACACCATATATTTT.

The chain couples TRBV6-1 to TRBJ2-7; D perhaps matches TRBD1 (6 bases). Germline loops: CDR1 MNHNS, CDR2 SASEGT. The CDR3 spans 14 residues. Trimming shortened V by 0 bases and J by 2 bases, and 8 bases separated the two germline ends. This CDR3 reads CASSEAGTPYEQYF. DNA of the CDR3: TGTGCCAGCAGTGAAGCCGGGACACCCTACGAGCAGTACTTC.

The chain employs TRBV7-2 and TRBJ2-7; perhaps TRBD1 as D (5 bases). CDR1 and CDR2 (germline): SGHTA, FQGNSA. The CDR3 contains 15 residues. Trimming shortened V by 5 bases and J by 0 bases, and 14 bases separated the two germline ends. The CDR3, as DNA: TGTGCCAGCAGCACCCAGGGCGTAAGCTCCTACGAGCAGTACTTC. Translating it yields CASSTQGVSSYEQYF. The full variable domain, completed using reference TRBV7-2 and TRBJ2-7, is GAGVSQSPSNKVTEKGKDVELRCDPISGHTALYWYRQSLGQGLEFLIYFQGNSAPDKSGLPSDRFSAERTGGSVSTLTIQRTQQEDSAVYLCASSTQGVSSYEQYFGPGTRLTVT.

The chain couples TRBV12-3 or TRBV12-4 to TRBJ1-6; D ambiguous. Trimming cost V 4 bases and J 8 bases, with 9 bases left between them. The CDR3 spans 13 residues. The CDR3 region is CASSSRRDSPLHF. For the CDR3, the DNA is TGTGCCAGCAGTTCGAGACGGGATTCACCCCTCCACTTT.

The V call is TRBV19, the J call TRBJ1-5; tentative D call: TRBD1 (6 bases). The germline V gene has CDR1 LNHDA and CDR2 SQIVND (reference sequence). This CDR3 region has 14 residues. V was trimmed by 6 bases and J by 2 bases, leaving 11 bases between them. CDR3 residues: CASRNRAGNQPQHF. CDR3 nucleotides: TGTGCCAGTAGGAACAGGGCTGGCAATCAGCCCCAGCATTTT.

The V and J genes are TRBV19 and TRBJ2-7; 10 nucleotides line up with TRBD2. CDR3 length: 14 amino acids. V shed 7 bases and J 5 bases; nucleotides not matched to a gene: 8. Germline loops: CDR1 LNHDA, CDR2 SQIVND (reference sequence). CDR3 in DNA: TGTGCCAGTACCTCTAGCGGGAGAGTCGACGAGCAGTACTTC. Protein: CASTSSGRVDEQYF.

V is TRBV20-1 and J is TRBJ2-2; D perhaps matches TRBD2 (6 bases). The CDR3 loop spans 11 amino acids. The germline CDR1 and CDR2 sequences are DFQATT and SNEGSKA (reference sequence). Trimming stripped 4 bases from V and 10 bases from J, with 10 bases between. The CDR3 sequence: CSAKEGSELFF. The CDR3 DNA is TGCAGTGCTAAGGAGGGCTCGGAGCTGTTTTTT.

The gene calls are TRBV29-1 and TRBJ2-5; 8 bases line up with TRBD1. CDR1 is SQVTM and CDR2 is ANQGSEA in the germline V gene. The CDR3 contains 14 residues. The V gene end was trimmed by 5 bases and the J gene end by 2 bases; junction bases not matched to a gene: 7. CDR3 residues: CSVIGQGLQETQYF. The CDR3, as DNA: TGCAGCGTTATTGGACAGGGATTACAAGAGACCCAGTACTTC.

This clone was counted many times. The same CDR3 also results from other DNA sequences found in this sample. The chain combines TRBV19 with TRBJ2-2, with 7 bases that match TRBD2. CDR3 length: 15 residues. In germline, CDR1 is LNHDA, CDR2 SQIVND (reference sequence). J lost 3 bases, V lost 8 bases, and 9 bases had no gene match. The CDR3: CASFAGGTDTGELFF. The DNA of the CDR3 is TGTGCCAGTTTTGCCGGGGGGACGGACACCGGGGAGCTGTTTTTT.

The chain joins TRBV30 to TRBJ2-7; D is perhaps TRBD2 (6 bases). Germline CDR1 reads GTSNPN; CDR2 reads SVGIG (reference sequence). V was shortened by 1 base and J by 6 bases, with 13 bases between the two germline ends. This CDR3 is built from 13 residues. Here the CDR3 DNA reads TGTGCCTGGAGTGAGGTGACTAGGGCCGAGCAGTACTTC. Protein product: CAWSEVTRAEQYF.

This chain uses TRBV28 with TRBJ1-5; D is perhaps TRBD1 (6 bases). The germline V gene has CDR1 MDHEN and CDR2 SYDVKM. V lost 3 bases to trimming and J lost 7 bases, with 10 bases between them. The CDR3 runs to 13 residues. The CDR3 is CASSFQGKQPQHF. CDR3 bases: TGTGCCAGCAGTTTCCAGGGGAAACAGCCCCAGCATTTT. Looking up the rest from reference TRBV28 and TRBJ1-5 gives the full variable domain: DVKVTQSSRYLVKRTGEKVFLECVQDMDHENMFWYRQDPGLGLRLIYFSYDVKMKEKGDIPEGYSVSREKKERFSLILESASTNQTSMYLCASSFQGKQPQHFGDGTRLSIL.